One T cell receptor (beta chain) is described in this entry. The data derive from a study of PD-1 blockade in classical Hodgkin lymphoma. Each and every patient relapsed after autologous stem cell transplantation, and patients got differing brentuximab vedotin exposure. It was by magnetic negative selection that CD4+ T cells were purified from thawed PBMCs. Progressive disease, partial response or complete response was each patient's best response. Measured with immunoSEQ multiplex PCR; TCRdb has only the in-frame clones, and not every one. This table holds about 7,600 clones, around 77% found once. The clonotype originates from a human donor with classical Hodgkin lymphoma. This material consisted of CD4+ T cells from blood, taken at baseline.

CDR3 loop: CSARKTFEAFF. As DNA, the CDR3 is TGCAGTGCTAGAAAAACTTTCGAAGCTTTCTTT. V gene TRBV20-1 combines with J gene TRBJ1-1, with unresolved D. The ends were cut back, 2 bases at V and 8 bases at J, with 9 bases in the middle. Per the germline V gene, CDR1 is DFQATT and CDR2 is SNEGSKA (reference sequence). This CDR3 is 11 amino acids long.